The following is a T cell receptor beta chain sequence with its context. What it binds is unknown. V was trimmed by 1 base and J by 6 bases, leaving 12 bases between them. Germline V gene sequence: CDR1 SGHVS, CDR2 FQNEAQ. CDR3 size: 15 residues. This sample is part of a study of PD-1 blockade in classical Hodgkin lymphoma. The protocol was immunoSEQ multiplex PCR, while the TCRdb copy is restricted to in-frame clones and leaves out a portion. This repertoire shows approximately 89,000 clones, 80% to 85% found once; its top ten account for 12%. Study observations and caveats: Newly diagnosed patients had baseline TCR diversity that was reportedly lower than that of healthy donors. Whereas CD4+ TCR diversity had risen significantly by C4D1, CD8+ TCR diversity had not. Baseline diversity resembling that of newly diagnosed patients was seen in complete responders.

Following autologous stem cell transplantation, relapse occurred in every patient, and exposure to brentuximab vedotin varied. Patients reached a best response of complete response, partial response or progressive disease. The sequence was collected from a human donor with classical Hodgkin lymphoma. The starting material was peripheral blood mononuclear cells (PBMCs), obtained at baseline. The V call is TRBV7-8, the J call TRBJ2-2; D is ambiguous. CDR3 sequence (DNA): TGTGCCAGCAGCTTAGACCCGGGTTTCCCCGGGGAGCTGTTTTTT. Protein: CASSLDPGFPGELFF.